This T cell receptor beta chain came from a study of blood T cell repertoires in COVID-19. Study-level background: Italy, Spain and the United States were the sources of the convalescent and acute COVID-19 samples. PBMCs, B-cell-depleted T cells, or T cells provided the cDNA or gDNA that made up the material.

Germline CDR1 SEHNR, CDR2 FQNEAQ (reference sequence). CDR3 length equals 15 residues. V was trimmed by 2 bases and J by 2 bases, leaving 10 bases between them. Source study methods: Scientists estimated how many nucleated cells there were by amplifying reference gene primers. Profiled with immunoSEQ multiplex PCR; TCRdb holds only in-frame clones, not every one. The V and J calls and the clone size are those of that table, but D and trimming were determined from the DNA. Among 190,000 or so clones listed, around 89% were seen once. The sequenced sample was peripheral blood. The receptor was derived from a man aged 45-60 years with acute or convalescent COVID-19. This rearrangement joins TRBV7-9 to TRBJ1-3; D not certain. DNA of the CDR3: TGTGCCAGCAGCTTACTCGACAAGGCTGGAAACACCATATATTTT. Translating gives CASSLLDKAGNTIYF.